This T cell receptor (beta chain) originates from a study of T cells in narcolepsy. Whole-study findings and limits: No autoreactive T cell clone sequences appeared in some memory CD4+ repertoires. Autoreactive clonotypes reportedly recurred in blood of same and different patients, not controls.

The CDR3 consists of 15 residues. J was trimmed by 3 bases and V by 0 bases; bases with no gene match: 4. Germline V gene sequence: CDR1 ENHRY, CDR2 SYGVKD. Notes on this clone: Its antigen is not identified.

TCRdb's table, derived via immunoSEQ multiplex PCR, lists solely in-frame clones and lacks some. In the table there are about 20,000 clones, roughly four fifths of which are singletons. The gene calls are TRBV10-3 and TRBJ2-7, with 8 bases aligning to TRBD1. The clonotype was recovered from a human donor in good health. The sequenced material came from memory (CD45RA-) CD4+ T cells from blood. This CDR3 is CAISESPGGLYEQYF. CDR3 bases: TGTGCCATCAGTGAGTCTCCAGGGGGCCTCTACGAGCAGTACTTC.